The clone carrying this TCR beta chain was detected a few times. Its antigen remains unidentified. Within the ViraFEST assay, antigen-specific CD4+ T cells underwent expansion with viral peptide pools prior to sequencing. The authors isolated CD4+ T cells after around 10 days of culture. Each participant was administered two doses of either the BNT162b2 or the mRNA-1273 vaccine. IL-2 at about 10 IU/ml and peptides at 9.5 to 10 ug/ml were added to cultured PBMC, approximately 1.9 million per well. The data were produced by immunoSEQ multiplex PCR, yet TCRdb's version contains in-frame clones alone and is incomplete. The profile shows 25,000 to 30,000 clones, over 70% of them singletons. These data originate in a study of vaccination effects on CD4 cells after COVID-19. Study-wide findings and caveats: Recruitment yielded few convalescent patients, and the study had no early post-infection timepoints. Late after vaccination, infection- and vaccine-induced clones showed marked clonal contraction.

This receptor was taken from a human donor who received a COVID-19 vaccine. Source: CD4+ T cells from PBMCs cultured with HCoV-NL63 spike peptides, taken after COVID-19 vaccination.

The CDR3 loop reads CASSPPTGVGQPQHF. The CDR3 DNA follows: TGTGCCAGCTCACCCCCGACAGGGGTGGGTCAGCCCCAGCATTTT. V is TRBV18 and J is TRBJ1-5; 8 bases line up with TRBD1. Germline CDR1 is KGHSH and CDR2 is LQKENI. The length of the CDR3 is 15 residues. J was trimmed by 6 bases and V by 3 bases; bases with no gene match: 7.